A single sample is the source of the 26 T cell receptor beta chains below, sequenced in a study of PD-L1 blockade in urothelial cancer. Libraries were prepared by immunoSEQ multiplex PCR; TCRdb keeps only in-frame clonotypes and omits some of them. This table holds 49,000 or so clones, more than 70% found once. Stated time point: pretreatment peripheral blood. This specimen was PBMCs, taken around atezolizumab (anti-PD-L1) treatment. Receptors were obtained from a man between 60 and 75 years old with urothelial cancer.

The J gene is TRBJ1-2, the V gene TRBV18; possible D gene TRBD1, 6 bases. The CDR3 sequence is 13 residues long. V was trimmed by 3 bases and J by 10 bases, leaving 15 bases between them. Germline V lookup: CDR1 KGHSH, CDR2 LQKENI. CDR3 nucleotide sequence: TGTGCCAGCTCACCGGGACAACCCGGGGACTACACCTTC. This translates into CASSPGQPGDYTF.

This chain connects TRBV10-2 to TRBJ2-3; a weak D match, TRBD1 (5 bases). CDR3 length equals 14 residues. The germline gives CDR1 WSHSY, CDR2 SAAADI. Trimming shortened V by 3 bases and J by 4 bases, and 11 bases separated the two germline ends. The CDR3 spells CASSDGHPPDTQYF. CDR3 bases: TGCGCCAGCAGTGACGGACACCCCCCAGATACGCAGTATTTT.

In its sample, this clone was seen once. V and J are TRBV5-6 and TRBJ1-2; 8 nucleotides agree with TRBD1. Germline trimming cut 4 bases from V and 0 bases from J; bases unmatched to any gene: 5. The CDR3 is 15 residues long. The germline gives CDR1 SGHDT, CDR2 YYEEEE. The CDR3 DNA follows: TGTGCCAGCAGCCGACAGGGGAACGCTAACTATGGCTACACCTTC. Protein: CASSRQGNANYGYTF.

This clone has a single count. The CDR3 is CASSLGDSIQHF. Here the CDR3 DNA reads TGTGCCAGCAGTTTAGGGGACAGTATCCAGCATTTT. The chain has TRBV28 and TRBJ1-5; the match to TRBD1 covers 7 bases. The CDR3 loop spans 12 amino acids. The germline V gene encodes CDR1 MDHEN and CDR2 SYDVKM. The trim removed 2 bases at V and 12 bases at J, leaving 4 bases unmatched.

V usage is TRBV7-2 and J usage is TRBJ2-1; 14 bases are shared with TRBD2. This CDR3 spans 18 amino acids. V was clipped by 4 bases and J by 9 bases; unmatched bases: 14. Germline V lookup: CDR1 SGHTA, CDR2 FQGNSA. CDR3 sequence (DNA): TGTGCCAGCAGCTCGGGACCGGGACTAGCGGGGGCGGGTGGTGAGCAGTTCTTC. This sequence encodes CASSSGPGLAGAGGEQFF.

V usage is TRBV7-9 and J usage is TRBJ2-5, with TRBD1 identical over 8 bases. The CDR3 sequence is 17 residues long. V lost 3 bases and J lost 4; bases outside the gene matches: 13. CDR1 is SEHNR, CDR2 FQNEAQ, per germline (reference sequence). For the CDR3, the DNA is TGTGCCAGCAGCTTCCTCGGGGGACAGGAAGGTGGAGAGACCCAGTACTTC. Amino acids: CASSFLGGQEGGETQYF. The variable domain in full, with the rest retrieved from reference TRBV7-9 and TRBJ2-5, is DTGVSQNPRHKITKRGQNVTFRCDPISEHNRLYWYRQTLGQGPEFLTYFQNEAQLEKSRLLSDRFSAERPKGSFSTLEIQRTEQGDSAMYLCASSFLGGQEGGETQYFGPGTRLLVL.

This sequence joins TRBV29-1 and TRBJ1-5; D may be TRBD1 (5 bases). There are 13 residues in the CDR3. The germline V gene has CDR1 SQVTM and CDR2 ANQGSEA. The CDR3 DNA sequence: TGCAGTACCAGCCAAGGGGACAATCAGCCCCAGCATTTT. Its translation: CSTSQGDNQPQHF.

The DNA of the CDR3 is TGTGCCAGCAGCTCGCCTACCGGGACAGGGGGCTTTAAATACGAGCAGTACTTC. It is translated as CASSSPTGTGGFKYEQYF. This chain links TRBV7-2 with TRBJ2-7; 12 positions agree with TRBD1. The V and J ends lost 4 bases and 4 bases, in that order; junction bases with no gene match: 14. Germline CDR1 reads SGHTA; CDR2 reads FQGNSA. The CDR3 is 18 residues long.

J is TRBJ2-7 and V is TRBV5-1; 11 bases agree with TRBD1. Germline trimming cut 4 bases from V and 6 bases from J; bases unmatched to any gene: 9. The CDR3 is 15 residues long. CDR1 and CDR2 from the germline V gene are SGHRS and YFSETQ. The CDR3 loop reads CASSREGTGGAEQYF. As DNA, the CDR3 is TGCGCCAGCAGCCGTGAAGGGACAGGGGGAGCCGAGCAGTACTTC.

The CDR3 sequence is CASSQDRTQNTGELFF. For the CDR3, the DNA is TGCGCCAGCAGCCAAGATCGAACTCAGAACACCGGGGAGCTGTTTTTT. The chain combines TRBV4-3 with TRBJ2-2; D remains ambiguous. V lost 0 bases and J lost 1, with 9 bases in between. CDR3 length: 16 amino acids. The germline V gene has CDR1 LGHNA and CDR2 YSLEER.

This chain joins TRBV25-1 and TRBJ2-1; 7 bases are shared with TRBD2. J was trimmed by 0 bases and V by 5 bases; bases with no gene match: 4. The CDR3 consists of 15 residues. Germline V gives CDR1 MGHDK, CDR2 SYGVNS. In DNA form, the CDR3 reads TGTGCCAGCAGTAGAAGCGGGACCTCCTACAATGAGCAGTTCTTC. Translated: CASSRSGTSYNEQFF.

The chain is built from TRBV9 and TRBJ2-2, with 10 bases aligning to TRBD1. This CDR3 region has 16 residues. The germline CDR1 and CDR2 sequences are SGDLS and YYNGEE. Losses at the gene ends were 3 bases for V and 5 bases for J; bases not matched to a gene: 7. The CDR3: CASSDWDRGKTGELFF. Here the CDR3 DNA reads TGTGCCAGCAGCGACTGGGACAGGGGAAAAACCGGGGAGCTGTTTTTT.

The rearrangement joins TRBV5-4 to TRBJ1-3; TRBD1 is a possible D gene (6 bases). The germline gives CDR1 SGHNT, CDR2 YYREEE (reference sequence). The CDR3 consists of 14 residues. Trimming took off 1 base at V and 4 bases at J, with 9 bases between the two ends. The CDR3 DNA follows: TGTGCCAGCAGCTTGAGCGGGACAGGAAACACCATATATTTT. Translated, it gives CASSLSGTGNTIYF.

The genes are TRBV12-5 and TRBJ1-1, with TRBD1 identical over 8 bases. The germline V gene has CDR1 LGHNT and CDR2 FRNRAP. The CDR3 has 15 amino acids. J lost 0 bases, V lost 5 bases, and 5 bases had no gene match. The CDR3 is CASGPRTGMNTEAFF. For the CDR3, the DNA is TGTGCTAGTGGTCCCCGGACAGGGATGAACACTGAAGCTTTCTTT.

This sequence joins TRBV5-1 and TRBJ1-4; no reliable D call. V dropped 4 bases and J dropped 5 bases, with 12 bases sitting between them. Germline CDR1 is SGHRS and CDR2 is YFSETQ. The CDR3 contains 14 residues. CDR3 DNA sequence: TGCGCCAGCAGCGAAAGTAGCCCGAATGAAAAACTGTTTTTT. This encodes CASSESSPNEKLFF.

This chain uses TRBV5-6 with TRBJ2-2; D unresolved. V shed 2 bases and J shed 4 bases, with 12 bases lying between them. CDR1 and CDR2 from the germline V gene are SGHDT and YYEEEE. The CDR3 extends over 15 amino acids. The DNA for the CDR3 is TGTGCCAGCAGCTTAGATTTAGTCCGCACCGGGGAGCTGTTTTTT. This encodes CASSLDLVRTGELFF.

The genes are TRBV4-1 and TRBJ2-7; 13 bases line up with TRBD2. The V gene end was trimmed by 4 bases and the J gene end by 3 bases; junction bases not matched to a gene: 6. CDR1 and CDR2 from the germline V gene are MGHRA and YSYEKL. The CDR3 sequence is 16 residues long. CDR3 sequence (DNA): TGCGCCAGCAGCCGCGAGGGACTAGCGGGGTACTACGAGCAGTACTTC. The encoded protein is CASSREGLAGYYEQYF.

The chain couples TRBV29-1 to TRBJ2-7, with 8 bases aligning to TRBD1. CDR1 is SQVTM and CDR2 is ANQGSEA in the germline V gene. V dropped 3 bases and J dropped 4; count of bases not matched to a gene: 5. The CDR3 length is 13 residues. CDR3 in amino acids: CSVETGVVYEQYF. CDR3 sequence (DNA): TGCAGCGTTGAGACAGGGGTAGTATACGAGCAGTACTTC.

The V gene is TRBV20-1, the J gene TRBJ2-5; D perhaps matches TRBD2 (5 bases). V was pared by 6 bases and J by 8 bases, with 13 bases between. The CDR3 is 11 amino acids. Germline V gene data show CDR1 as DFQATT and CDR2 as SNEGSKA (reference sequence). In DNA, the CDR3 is TGCAGTGCCCTTACTAGACTAACCCAGTACTTC. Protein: CSALTRLTQYF.

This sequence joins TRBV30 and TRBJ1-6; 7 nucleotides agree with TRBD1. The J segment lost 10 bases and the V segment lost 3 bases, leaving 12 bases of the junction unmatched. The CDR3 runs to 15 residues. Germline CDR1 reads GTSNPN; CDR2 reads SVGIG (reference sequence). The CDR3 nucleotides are TGTGCCTGGAGGACGAACTTACAGGGGTACTCACCCCTCCACTTT. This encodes CAWRTNLQGYSPLHF.

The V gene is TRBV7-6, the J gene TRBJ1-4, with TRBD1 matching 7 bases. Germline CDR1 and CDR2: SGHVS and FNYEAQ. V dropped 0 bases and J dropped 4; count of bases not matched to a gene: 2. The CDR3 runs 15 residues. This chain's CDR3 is CASSLAGTDNEKLFF. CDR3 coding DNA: TGTGCCAGCAGCTTAGCCGGGACAGATAATGAAAAACTGTTTTTT.

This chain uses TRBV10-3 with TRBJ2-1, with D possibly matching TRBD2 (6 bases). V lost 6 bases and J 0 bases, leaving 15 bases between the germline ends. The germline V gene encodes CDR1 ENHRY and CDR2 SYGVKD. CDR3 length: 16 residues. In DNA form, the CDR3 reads TGTGCCATCAGAACCCCCCGGGGGAGCTCCTACAATGAGCAGTTCTTC. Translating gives CAIRTPRGSSYNEQFF.

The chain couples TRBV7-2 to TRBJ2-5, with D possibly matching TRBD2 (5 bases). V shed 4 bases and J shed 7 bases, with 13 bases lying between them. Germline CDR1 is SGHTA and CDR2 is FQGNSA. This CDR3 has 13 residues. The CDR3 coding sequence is TGTGCCAGCAGCTCCTCGGGAACCGGGACCCAGTACTTC. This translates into CASSSSGTGTQYF.

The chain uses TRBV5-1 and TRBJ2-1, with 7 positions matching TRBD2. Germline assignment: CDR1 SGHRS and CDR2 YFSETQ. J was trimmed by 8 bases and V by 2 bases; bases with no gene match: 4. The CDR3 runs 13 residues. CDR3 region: CASSFGLGDEQFF. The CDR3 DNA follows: TGCGCCAGCAGCTTCGGACTAGGCGATGAGCAGTTCTTC.

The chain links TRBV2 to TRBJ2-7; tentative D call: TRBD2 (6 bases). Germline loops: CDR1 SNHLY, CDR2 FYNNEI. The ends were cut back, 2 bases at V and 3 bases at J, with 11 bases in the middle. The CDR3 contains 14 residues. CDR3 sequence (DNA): TGTGCCAGCAGTGAACCGGGGGTAGGCTACGAGCAGTACTTC. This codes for CASSEPGVGYEQYF.

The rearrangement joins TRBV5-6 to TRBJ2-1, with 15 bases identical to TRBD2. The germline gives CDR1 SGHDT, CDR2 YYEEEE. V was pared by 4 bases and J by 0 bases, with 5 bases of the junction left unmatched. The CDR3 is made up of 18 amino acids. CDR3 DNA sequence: TGTGCCAGCAGCGCACCGGGACTAGCGGGAGGCTCCTACAATGAGCAGTTCTTC. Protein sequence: CASSAPGLAGGSYNEQFF.